Here is one T cell receptor beta chain with its context. This clonotype was found a few times. The target of this receptor is not known. No base quality values were provided; no much bigger clone lies one nucleotide off. Library preparation employed PCR. Sequencer: Illumina HiSeq 2500. TCR library preparation used molecular barcoding, with unique molecular identifiers applied to normalize quantification of the TCRbeta repertoire. TCRdb applied fastp at Q25 and MiXCR to the public reads, then kept only in-frame beta chains. Duplicate CDR3 protein sequences are folded into a single record with the most common DNA and genes. A total of approximately 80,000 distinct CDR3 sequences appear in this sample, roughly 15% of them only once. The top ten hold 27% of the sample. Based on the germline V gene, the CDR1 and CDR2 sequences are SGHAT and FQNNGV. The CDR3, cysteine through phenylalanine, is 17 amino acids long. This entry keeps only the CDR3 DNA: 51 bases, framed from base 1. V loses 1 base, J loses 4 bases, and the germline ends lie 17 bases apart.

This specimen's treatment or condition label, per the study, means: allogeneic hematopoietic cell transplantation with graft depleted of TCRalphabeta T cells and CD19 B cells. TCRalphabeta/CD19-depleted allogeneic hematopoietic cell grafts were given to the transplant recipients, all of whom were children. The data originate from a study of T-cell reconstitution after alpha-beta-depleted transplantation in children (dated by TCRdb to 2016 to 2018). With regard to the full study: The study quantitatively tracked T-cell immune reconstitution after TCRalphabeta/CD19-depleted allogeneic hematopoietic cell transplantation in children using TCR repertoire profiling.

Points the paper makes about the study in general: About two months after transplant, the apparently early recovery of alphabetaT-cell counts reportedly depended on just several hundred clones that had expanded rapidly and came from non-depleted graft cells. In some patients, the high TCRbeta diversity seen at day 60 was put down to recipient T cells and intrathymic progenitors that had survived conditioning. The frequencies of hyperexpanded clones fell over the following months, and after one year, T-cell counts and TCRbeta diversity were mostly attributed to newly produced T cells.

This clonotype was obtained from a male patient aged 2-10 years who had a stem cell transplant for acute lymphoblastic leukemia, so the T cells may come from the graft donor. Here the chain combines TRBV11-2 and TRBJ2-1; the D gene is perhaps TRBD1, on 6 matching bases. The material was PBMCs, mostly from graft donor cells, obtained 180 days after TCRalphabeta/CD19-depleted stem cell transplant. The CDR3 protein is CASSLVLGQGRYNEQFF. At the DNA level, the sequence is TGTGCCAGCAGCTTAGTCTTGGGACAAGGCCGTTACAATGAGCAGTTCTTC. The CDR3, completed at both ends by the reference TRBV11-2 and TRBJ2-1 genes, gives the full variable domain EAGVAQSPRYKIIEKRQSVAFWCNPISGHATLYWYQQILGQGPKLLIQFQNNGVVDDSQLPKDRFSAERLKGVDSTLKIQPAKLEDSAVYLCASSLVLGQGRYNEQFFGPGTRLTVL.